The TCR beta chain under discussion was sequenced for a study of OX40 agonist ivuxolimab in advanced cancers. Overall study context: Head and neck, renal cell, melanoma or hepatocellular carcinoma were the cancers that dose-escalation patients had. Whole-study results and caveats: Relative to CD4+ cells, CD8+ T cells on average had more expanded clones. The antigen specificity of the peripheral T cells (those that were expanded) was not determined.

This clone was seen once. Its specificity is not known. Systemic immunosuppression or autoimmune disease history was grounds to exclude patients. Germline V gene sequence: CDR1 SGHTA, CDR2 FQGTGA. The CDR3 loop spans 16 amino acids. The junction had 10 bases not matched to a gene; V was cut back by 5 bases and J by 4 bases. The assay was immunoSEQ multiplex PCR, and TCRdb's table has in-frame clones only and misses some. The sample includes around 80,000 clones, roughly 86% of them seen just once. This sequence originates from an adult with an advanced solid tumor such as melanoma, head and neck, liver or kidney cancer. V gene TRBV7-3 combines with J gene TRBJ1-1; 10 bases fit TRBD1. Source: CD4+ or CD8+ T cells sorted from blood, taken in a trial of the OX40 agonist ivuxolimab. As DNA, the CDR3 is TGTGCCAGCAGCGAGGTAGGGGGACAGGGGAGCACTGAAGCTTTCTTT. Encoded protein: CASSEVGGQGSTEAFF.